These 27 T cell receptor beta chains came from one sample sequenced in a study of OX40 agonist ivuxolimab in advanced cancers. This table comes from immunoSEQ multiplex PCR, and its TCRdb copy is limited to in-frame clones, with some not included. The sample carries roughly 71,000 clones, 88% recorded once. The sequences come from CD4+ or CD8+ T cells sorted from blood, collected in a trial of the OX40 agonist ivuxolimab. All receptors come from an adult with an advanced solid tumor such as melanoma, head and neck, liver or kidney cancer.

The chain combines TRBV6-1 with TRBJ1-2, with no clear D. The ends were cut back, 4 bases at V and 8 bases at J, with 14 bases in the middle. Germline V lookup: CDR1 MNHNS, CDR2 SASEGT. The CDR3 has 13 amino acids. CDR3 residues: CASSADGTGGYTF. The CDR3, as DNA: TGTGCCAGCAGTGCCGACGGAACGGGGGGCTACACCTTC.

This clone was seen only once. The rearrangement links TRBV28 to TRBJ1-1; D is unresolved. The CDR3 has 11 residues. The ends were cut back, 5 bases at V and 14 bases at J, with 15 bases in the middle. CDR1 is MDHEN, CDR2 SYDVKM, per germline. The DNA for the CDR3 is TGTGCCAGCAGTCCATCATGGCAGACGTTCTTT. Translation: CASSPSWQTFF.

The chain links TRBV5-4 to TRBJ1-2, with no clear D. Germline CDR1 SGHNT, CDR2 YYREEE (reference sequence). The CDR3 covers 13 residues. V dropped 1 base and J dropped 2 bases, with 6 bases sitting between them. CDR3: CASSLNRNYGYTF. The CDR3 region has the DNA TGTGCCAGCAGCTTGAACAGAAACTATGGCTACACCTTC.

The V and J genes are TRBV5-1 and TRBJ1-2; D is perhaps TRBD1 (5 bases). V was trimmed by 0 bases and J by 2 bases, leaving 8 bases between them. This CDR3 is 14 amino acids long. Germline lookup yields CDR1 SGHRS and CDR2 YFSETQ. CDR3 bases: TGCGCCAGCAGCTTGGTAGGGGTCAACTATGGCTACACCTTC. Protein sequence: CASSLVGVNYGYTF.

This sequence joins TRBV25-1 and TRBJ2-1, with 8 bases identical to TRBD2. V shed 10 bases and J 2 bases; nucleotides not matched to a gene: 10. The CDR3 extends over 15 amino acids. The germline V gene encodes CDR1 MGHDK and CDR2 SYGVNS. The CDR3 coding sequence is TGTGCCACCCAGCGGGGGTACAGCCCCTACAATGAGCAGTTCTTC. Protein sequence: CATQRGYSPYNEQFF.

The gene calls are TRBV6-5 and TRBJ2-7, with D possibly being TRBD1 or TRBD2 (7 bases each). There are 15 residues in the CDR3. Trimming cost V 6 bases and J 2 bases, with 17 bases left between them. CDR1 is MNHEY and CDR2 is SVGAGI in the germline V gene. The CDR3 sequence is CASSQGGGTTYEQYF. In nucleotides, the CDR3 is TGTGCCAGCAGCCAAGGGGGCGGGACTACCTACGAGCAGTACTTC.

The chain has TRBV15 and TRBJ2-1, with D possibly being TRBD2 (5 bases). The CDR3 is 13 amino acids. Between the trimmed V and J ends, which lost 0 bases and 10 bases, there was a span of 10 bases. The germline V gene has CDR1 LNHNV and CDR2 YYDKDF (reference sequence). The CDR3 is CATSRDRGDEQFF. The CDR3 DNA reads as TGTGCCACCAGCAGAGATCGGGGTGACGAGCAGTTCTTC.

This chain connects TRBV4-1 to TRBJ1-4; 7 bases align to TRBD1. After removal of 1 base from V and 5 bases from J, the junction contained 4 bases not matched to a gene. There are 15 residues in the CDR3. Germline lookup yields CDR1 MGHRA and CDR2 YSYEKL. The CDR3 region is CASSQGTGVNEKLFF. The CDR3 DNA reads TGCGCCAGCAGCCAAGGGACAGGAGTGAATGAAAAACTGTTTTTT.

This clone was observed a handful of times. The J gene is TRBJ2-7, the V gene TRBV11-3; D is undetermined. CDR3 size: 13 residues. The germline V gene encodes CDR1 SGHNT and CDR2 YENEEA. Trimming pared 0 bases from V and 6 bases from J, leaving 9 bases between. The CDR3 DNA is TGTGCCAGCAGCTTAGATGGCTCTTTCGAGCAGTACTTC. This codes for CASSLDGSFEQYF.

This clone has only one observation. The gene calls are TRBV6-5 and TRBJ1-3, with no clear D. V was clipped by 4 bases and J by 8 bases, with 12 bases between them. The germline V gene has CDR1 MNHEY and CDR2 SVGAGI. CDR3 length equals 13 residues. The chain's CDR3 is CASSSRRWDTIYF. The CDR3 bases are TGTGCCAGCAGTTCGAGAAGGTGGGACACCATATATTTT.

The rearrangement uses TRBV28 and TRBJ1-5; D might be TRBD1 (5 bases). Deletions cut 7 bases from V and 7 bases from J, with 11 bases between. The V gene's germline CDR1 is MDHEN and CDR2 SYDVKM. This CDR3 comprises 12 residues. The CDR3, as DNA: TGTGCCAGCACCTGGGGCCGCCAGCCCCAGCATTTT. Protein: CASTWGRQPQHF. The full variable domain, completed using reference TRBV28 and TRBJ1-5, is DVKVTQSSRYLVKRTGEKVFLECVQDMDHENMFWYRQDPGLGLRLIYFSYDVKMKEKGDIPEGYSVSREKKERFSLILESASTNQTSMYLCASTWGRQPQHFGDGTRLSIL.

A few counts support this clone. The J gene is TRBJ2-5, the V gene TRBV28; no clear D gene. The CDR3 sequence is 13 residues long. CDR1 and CDR2 (germline): MDHEN, SYDVKM. V lost 8 bases and J lost 4, with 14 bases in between. The CDR3 coding sequence is TGTGCCAGCCAGAACTCAGACCGAGAGACCCAGTACTTC. It translates to CASQNSDRETQYF.

J is TRBJ2-2 and V is TRBV11-3; 10 bases are a match to TRBD2. The V and J ends lost 1 base and 5 bases, in that order; junction bases with no gene match: 7. Germline CDR1 is SGHNT and CDR2 is YENEEA. The CDR3 length is 17 residues. CDR3 sequence: CASSLGGLAGETGELFF. Written as DNA, the CDR3 is TGTGCCAGCAGCTTAGGTGGTCTAGCGGGGGAAACCGGGGAGCTGTTTTTT.

This sequence joins TRBV29-1 and TRBJ2-3; no clear D gene. Trimming pared 3 bases from V and 4 bases from J, leaving 11 bases between. The CDR3 covers 13 residues. The germline CDR1 and CDR2 sequences are SQVTM and ANQGSEA. The DNA of the CDR3 is TGCAGCGTTGAGGCAACCTCCGCAGATACGCAGTATTTT. It specifies CSVEATSADTQYF.

This clone has a single count. This sequence joins TRBV27 and TRBJ1-6; D is unclear. The CDR3 has 13 amino acids. Per the germline V gene, CDR1 is MNHEY and CDR2 is SMNVEV (reference sequence). V gave up 6 bases and J gave up 12 bases, with 15 bases separating them. The CDR3 bases are TGTGCCAGCAGCAATAAGTCTGATCTACCCCTCCACTTT. This sequence encodes CASSNKSDLPLHF.

This clone was observed a handful of times. The J gene is TRBJ1-1, the V gene TRBV19; tentatively, D is TRBD1 (6 bases). Trimming removed 5 bases at V and 1 base at J, with 11 bases between. Germline loops: CDR1 LNHDA, CDR2 SQIVND (reference sequence). The CDR3 totals 14 residues. CDR3 sequence: CASSVQGANTEAFF. As DNA, the CDR3 is TGTGCCAGTAGTGTACAGGGTGCGAACACTGAAGCTTTCTTT.

This chain connects TRBV20-1 to TRBJ1-2; no firm D call. The germline CDR1 and CDR2 sequences are DFQATT and SNEGSKA (reference sequence). Trimming removed 6 bases from V and 4 bases from J, with 9 bases in between. The CDR3 is 11 residues long. The CDR3 DNA follows: TGCAGTGCGCGGGCAGTCTATGGCTACACCTTC. Amino acids: CSARAVYGYTF.

The J gene is TRBJ2-5, the V gene TRBV6-1; possible D gene TRBD2, 5 bases. The germline V and J ends were trimmed by 0 bases and 3 bases, with 8 bases remaining between them. Germline assignment: CDR1 MNHNS and CDR2 SASEGT. This CDR3 has 14 residues. As DNA, the CDR3 is TGTGCCAGCAGTGAAGCGCGGGCAAAAGAGACCCAGTACTTC. Translating it yields CASSEARAKETQYF.

This clone was recorded only once. V usage is TRBV4-2 and J usage is TRBJ2-7; perhaps TRBD1 as D (6 bases). V lost 1 base and J 2 bases, leaving 12 bases between the germline ends. Germline V gene lookup returns CDR1 LGHNA and CDR2 YNFKEQ. CDR3 length: 15 amino acids. As DNA, the CDR3 is TGTGCCAGCAGCCAAGTTCAGGGACAAGCCTACGAGCAGTACTTC. It yields the protein CASSQVQGQAYEQYF.

V is TRBV6-1 and J is TRBJ1-5; 8 bases match TRBD1. This CDR3 region has 15 residues. Germline-derived CDR1 and CDR2 are MNHNS and SASEGT. The ends lost 7 bases at V and 5 bases at J; junction bases unmatched: 10. The CDR3 sequence is CASTLGQASYQPQHF. Here the CDR3 DNA reads TGTGCCAGCACCCTGGGACAGGCCAGTTATCAGCCCCAGCATTTT.

The chain is built from TRBV18 and TRBJ2-7; 7 nucleotides agree with TRBD2. The CDR3 runs to 16 residues. J was trimmed by 5 bases and V by 0 bases; bases with no gene match: 10. Germline CDR1 reads KGHSH; CDR2 reads LQKENI. CDR3 amino acids: CASSPPSRTSAHEQYF. CDR3 bases: TGTGCCAGCTCACCACCGAGCCGGACTAGTGCACACGAGCAGTACTTC.

This chain joins TRBV2 and TRBJ2-2; 11 nucleotides agree with TRBD2. The CDR3 length is 16 residues. Germline lookup yields CDR1 SNHLY and CDR2 FYNNEI. V lost 2 bases, J lost 4 bases, and 3 bases stayed unmatched. CDR3 DNA sequence: TGTGCCAGCAGTGAACTTAGCGGGGGGGCCACCGGGGAGCTGTTTTTT. This sequence encodes CASSELSGGATGELFF.

The CDR3 spells CASSPYEAQETQYF. Here the CDR3 DNA reads TGTGCCAGCAGCCCTTATGAGGCCCAAGAGACCCAGTACTTC. The chain combines TRBV11-3 with TRBJ2-5; unclear D gene. The CDR3 consists of 14 residues. Germline V gene data show CDR1 as SGHNT and CDR2 as YENEEA. V gave up 5 bases and J gave up 1 base, with 11 bases separating them.

This clone was detected once. The same CDR3 also results from other DNA sequences found in this sample. The J gene is TRBJ2-3, the V gene TRBV6-5; no reliable D call. This CDR3 has 13 amino acids. Germline assignment: CDR1 MNHEY and CDR2 SVGAGI. V dropped 6 bases and J dropped 4 bases, with 11 bases sitting between them. The chain's CDR3 is CASRALASDTQYF. For the CDR3, the DNA is TGTGCCAGCAGAGCCCTGGCTTCAGATACGCAGTATTTT.

This chain connects TRBV27 to TRBJ1-1; 7 bases map to TRBD1. CDR1 is MNHEY, CDR2 SMNVEV, per germline (reference sequence). Losses at the gene ends were 6 bases for V and 7 bases for J; bases not matched to a gene: 8. The length of the CDR3 is 13 residues. As DNA, the CDR3 is TGTGCCAGCAGCGAGGGGGCGCGGATTGAAGCTTTCTTT. Residues: CASSEGARIEAFF.

The rearrangement links TRBV2 to TRBJ2-7, with unresolved D. The CDR3 extends over 13 amino acids. Germline loops: CDR1 SNHLY, CDR2 FYNNEI. Trimming cost V 2 bases and J 4 bases, with 9 bases left between them. CDR3 region: CASSEQPLYEQYF. The DNA for the CDR3 is TGTGCCAGCAGTGAACAGCCCTTATACGAGCAGTACTTC.

V is TRBV30 and J is TRBJ1-1; 7 positions agree with TRBD1. CDR3 length: 12 amino acids. The V and J ends lost 7 bases and 6 bases, in that order; junction bases with no gene match: 8. Germline V gene sequence: CDR1 GTSNPN, CDR2 SVGIG (reference sequence). CDR3 loop: CASTTGRSEAFF. CDR3 DNA sequence: TGTGCCTCAACGACAGGGCGTTCTGAAGCTTTCTTT.